This T cell receptor beta chain derives from a study of T cell responses to AZD1222 COVID-19 vaccine. The germline CDR1 and CDR2 sequences are MNHEY and SVGAGI. This CDR3 is built from 13 residues. V was pared by 4 bases and J by 2 bases, with 9 bases between. Measured with immunoSEQ multiplex PCR; TCRdb has only the in-frame clones, and not every one. The table lists 120,000 to 150,000 clones, about 90% of them singletons. The chain uses TRBV6-5 and TRBJ2-7, with a possible D match to TRBD1 (5 bases). This specimen was peripheral blood, taken on day 0 of MenACWY control vaccination. This receptor was taken from an adult in good health. The CDR3 sequence is CASSLTATYEQYF. The CDR3 nucleotides are TGTGCCAGCAGTTTGACAGCGACCTACGAGCAGTACTTC.